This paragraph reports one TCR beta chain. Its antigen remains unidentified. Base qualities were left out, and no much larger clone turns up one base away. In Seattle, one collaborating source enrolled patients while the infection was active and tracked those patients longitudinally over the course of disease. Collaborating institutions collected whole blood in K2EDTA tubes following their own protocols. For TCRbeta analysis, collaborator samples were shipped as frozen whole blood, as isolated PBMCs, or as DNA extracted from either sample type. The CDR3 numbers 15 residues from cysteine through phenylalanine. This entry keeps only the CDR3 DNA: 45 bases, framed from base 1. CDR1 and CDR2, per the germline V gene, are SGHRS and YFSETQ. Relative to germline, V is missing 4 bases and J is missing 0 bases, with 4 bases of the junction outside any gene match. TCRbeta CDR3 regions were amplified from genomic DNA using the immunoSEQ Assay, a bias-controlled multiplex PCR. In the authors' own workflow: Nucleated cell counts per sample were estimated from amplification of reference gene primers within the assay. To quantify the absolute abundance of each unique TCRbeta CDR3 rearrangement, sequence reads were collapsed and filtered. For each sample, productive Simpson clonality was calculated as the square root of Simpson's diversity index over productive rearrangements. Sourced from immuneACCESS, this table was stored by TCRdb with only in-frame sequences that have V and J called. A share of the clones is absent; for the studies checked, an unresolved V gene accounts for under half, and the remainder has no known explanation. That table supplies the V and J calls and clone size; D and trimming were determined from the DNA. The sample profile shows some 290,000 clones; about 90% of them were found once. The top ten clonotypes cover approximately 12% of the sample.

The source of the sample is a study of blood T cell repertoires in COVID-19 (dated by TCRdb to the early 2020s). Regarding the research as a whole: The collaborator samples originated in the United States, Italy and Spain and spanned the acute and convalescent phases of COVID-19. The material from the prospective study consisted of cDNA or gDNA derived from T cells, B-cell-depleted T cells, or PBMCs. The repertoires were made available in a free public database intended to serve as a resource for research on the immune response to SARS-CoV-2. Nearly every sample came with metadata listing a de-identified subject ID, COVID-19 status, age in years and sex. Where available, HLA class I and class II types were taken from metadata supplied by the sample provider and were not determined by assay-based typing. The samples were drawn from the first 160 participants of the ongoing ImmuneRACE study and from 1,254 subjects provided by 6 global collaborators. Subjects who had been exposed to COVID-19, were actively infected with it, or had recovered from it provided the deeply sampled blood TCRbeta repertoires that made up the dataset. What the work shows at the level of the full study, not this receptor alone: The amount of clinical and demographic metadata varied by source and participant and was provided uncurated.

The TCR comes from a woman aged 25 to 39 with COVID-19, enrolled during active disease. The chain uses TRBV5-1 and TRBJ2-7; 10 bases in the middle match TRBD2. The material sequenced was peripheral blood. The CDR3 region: CASSPASGSSYEQYF. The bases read TGCGCCAGCAGCCCGGCTAGCGGGAGCTCCTACGAGCAGTACTTC.